A selection of T cell receptor beta chains follows, all from one sample in a study of T cells in Graves' hyperthyroidism and ophthalmopathy. TCRdb re-called the multiplex PCR reads with MiXCR, one entry per CDR3 protein. The sample holds 750,000 to 950,000 distinct CDR3 sequences, 35% to 45% seen once. The sequenced sample consisted of blood. The receptor source for this set is a man between 18 and 35 years old with Graves' hyperthyroidism. Each CDR3 is given with its conserved first and last residue. The D gene is left open where the match is weak. The size of a clone is reported for some rows only, either as once, few or many, or as a class for expanded clones.

D gene: TRBD1; V gene: TRBV7-8; J gene: TRBJ2-7; clone size: once; CDR3 DNA: TGTGCCAGCAGTTACCGCGTCGGCAGGGGGACCTACGAGCAGTACTTC; CDR3 protein: CASSYRVGRGTYEQYF
D gene: .; V gene: TRBV7-4; J gene: TRBJ2-7; clone size: .; CDR3 DNA: TGTGCCAGCAGCTTACCCGGGAGTCGGGACGAGCAGTACTTC; CDR3 protein: CASSLPGSRDEQYF
D gene: .; V gene: TRBV2; J gene: TRBJ1-2; clone size: .; CDR3 DNA: TGTGCCAGCCGGGCCCCGGAGGGCTACACCTTC; CDR3 protein: CASRAPEGYTF
D gene: TRBD1; V gene: TRBV20-1; J gene: TRBJ2-7; clone size: many; CDR3 DNA: TGCAGTGTACAGGGGCAGCTGGAGCAGTACTTC; CDR3 protein: CSVQGQLEQYF
D gene: .; V gene: TRBV12-3/TRBV12-4; J gene: TRBJ1-5; clone size: many; CDR3 DNA: TGTGCCAGCAGCTTCAGTAGCAATCAGCCCCAGCATTTT; CDR3 protein: CASSFSSNQPQHF
D gene: .; V gene: TRBV6-5; J gene: TRBJ1-6; clone size: few; CDR3 DNA: TGTGCCAGCCATCGGGGAACTAATAATTCACCCCTCCACTTT; CDR3 protein: CASHRGTNNSPLHF
D gene: TRBD1; V gene: TRBV7-9; J gene: TRBJ2-7; clone size: .; CDR3 DNA: TGTGCCAGCAGCTTGGAACAGGGGATGTACGAGCAGTACTTC; CDR3 protein: CASSLEQGMYEQYF
D gene: .; V gene: TRBV25-1; J gene: TRBJ1-5; clone size: .; CDR3 DNA: TGTGCCAGCAGTCCCCTGGAAGGCGGTCAGCCCCAGCATTTT; CDR3 protein: CASSPLEGGQPQHF
D gene: TRBD1; V gene: TRBV7-9; J gene: TRBJ1-1; clone size: many; CDR3 DNA: TGTGCCAGCAGCCCGCAGGGGGCAGTGAACACTGAAGCTTTCTTT; CDR3 protein: CASSPQGAVNTEAFF
D gene: .; V gene: TRBV12-3/TRBV12-4; J gene: TRBJ2-2; clone size: few; CDR3 DNA: TGTGCCAGTCTAGTCGGGCCGATGAACACCGGGGAGCTGTTTTTT; CDR3 protein: CASLVGPMNTGELFF
D gene: .; V gene: TRBV10-3; J gene: TRBJ1-1; clone size: many; CDR3 DNA: TGTGCCATCGGGAAGGGGGGTGAGAACACTGAAGCTTTCTTT; CDR3 protein: CAIGKGGENTEAFF
D gene: .; V gene: TRBV6-5; J gene: TRBJ1-5; clone size: .; CDR3 DNA: TGTGCCAGCAGTTACTCTCGGGAAAATCAGCCCCAGCATTTT; CDR3 protein: CASSYSRENQPQHF
D gene: .; V gene: TRBV6-1; J gene: TRBJ1-4; clone size: .; CDR3 DNA: TGTGCCAGCAGCCGGTTAGGGGCTGAGGAAAAACTGTTTTTT; CDR3 protein: CASSRLGAEEKLFF
D gene: .; V gene: TRBV6-6; J gene: TRBJ2-5; clone size: few; CDR3 DNA: TGTGCCAGCAGTTACTCTTTCGAGACCCAGTACTTC; CDR3 protein: CASSYSFETQYF
D gene: TRBD2; V gene: TRBV9; J gene: TRBJ2-5; clone size: .; CDR3 DNA: TGTGCCAGCAGCACCCAGGGCGGGGGGTCCGAGACCCAGTACTTC; CDR3 protein: CASSTQGGGSETQYF
D gene: TRBD2; V gene: TRBV5-1; J gene: TRBJ2-7; clone size: .; CDR3 DNA: TGCGCCAGCAGCCTCCTTGGGGGACTAGGCCTCTCCGAGCAGTACTTC; CDR3 protein: CASSLLGGLGLSEQYF
D gene: .; V gene: TRBV24-1; J gene: TRBJ2-1; clone size: .; CDR3 DNA: TGTGCCACCAGTGATTTAGGAGGGGGCGACTACAATGAGCAGTTCTTC; CDR3 protein: CATSDLGGGDYNEQFF
D gene: .; V gene: TRBV2; J gene: TRBJ2-7; clone size: .; CDR3 DNA: TGTGCCAGCAGCTCCGGGACAAAGCAGTACTTC; CDR3 protein: CASSSGTKQYF
D gene: .; V gene: TRBV7-9; J gene: TRBJ1-1; clone size: many; CDR3 DNA: TGTGCCAGCAGTCTCCTCGAGGGTAGGAACACTGAAGCTTTCTTT; CDR3 protein: CASSLLEGRNTEAFF
D gene: .; V gene: TRBV7-9; J gene: TRBJ2-5; clone size: many; CDR3 DNA: TGTGCCAGCACCTCTCTGCAGGGGAAGTGGGGCCAAGAGACCCAGTACTTC; CDR3 protein: CASTSLQGKWGQETQYF
D gene: TRBD1; V gene: TRBV24-1; J gene: TRBJ1-5; clone size: many; CDR3 DNA: TGTGCCACCTCCGAGGGACAGTATAGCAATCAGCCCCAGCATTTT; CDR3 protein: CATSEGQYSNQPQHF
D gene: .; V gene: TRBV10-2; J gene: TRBJ2-2; clone size: .; CDR3 DNA: TGCGCCAGCAGCCAAGGTTGGGCCGACACCGGGGAGCTGTTTTTT; CDR3 protein: CASSQGWADTGELFF
D gene: .; V gene: TRBV29-1; J gene: TRBJ2-5; clone size: many; CDR3 DNA: TGCAGCGTTGACGGGACCAGCGAGATTATTCCCTCAGAGACCCAGTACTTC; CDR3 protein: CSVDGTSEIIPSETQYF
D gene: .; V gene: TRBV20-1; J gene: TRBJ1-5; clone size: few; CDR3 DNA: TGCAGTGCTACCCTGGGGGGGACATCTAGCAATCAGCCCCAGCATTTT; CDR3 protein: CSATLGGTSSNQPQHF
D gene: .; V gene: TRBV7-2; J gene: TRBJ2-7; clone size: .; CDR3 DNA: TGTGCCAGCAGCTTACAGGCACCCGCTCAAGGGGAGCAGTACTTC; CDR3 protein: CASSLQAPAQGEQYF
D gene: TRBD2; V gene: TRBV7-9; J gene: TRBJ2-7; clone size: many; CDR3 DNA: TGTGCCAGCAGCCAGAGAGCGGGAGGGATCTACGAGCAGTACTTC; CDR3 protein: CASSQRAGGIYEQYF
D gene: TRBD2; V gene: TRBV15; J gene: TRBJ2-7; clone size: many; CDR3 DNA: TGTGCCACCAGCCCCATCCGGGGCGCGGGGGACGAGCAGTACTTC; CDR3 protein: CATSPIRGAGDEQYF
D gene: .; V gene: TRBV15; J gene: TRBJ1-4; clone size: .; CDR3 DNA: TGTGCCACCAGCGGAAGGGATAGAAAACTGTTTTTT; CDR3 protein: CATSGRDRKLFF
D gene: .; V gene: TRBV3-1; J gene: TRBJ2-7; clone size: once; CDR3 DNA: TGTGCCAGCAGCCAAGATGTAACTGGGAGTTACGAGCAGTACTTC; CDR3 protein: CASSQDVTGSYEQYF
D gene: .; V gene: TRBV2; J gene: TRBJ1-1; clone size: few; CDR3 DNA: TGTGCCAGTGGGGGGGGAACAGCCCCTGAAGCTTTCTTT; CDR3 protein: CASGGGTAPEAFF
D gene: TRBD2; V gene: TRBV6-5; J gene: TRBJ2-7; clone size: .; CDR3 DNA: TGTGCCAGCAGTACCCGGGCTAGCGGGGCCTACGAGCAGTACTTC; CDR3 protein: CASSTRASGAYEQYF
D gene: .; V gene: TRBV5-1; J gene: TRBJ1-6; clone size: .; CDR3 DNA: TGCGCCAGCAGCTTGGATGGGGGGCGCTCCTATAATTCACCCCTCCACTTT; CDR3 protein: CASSLDGGRSYNSPLHF
D gene: .; V gene: TRBV30; J gene: TRBJ1-1; clone size: .; CDR3 DNA: TGTGCCTGGACTAGCCTGCGATACACTGAAGCTTTCTTT; CDR3 protein: CAWTSLRYTEAFF
D gene: TRBD1; V gene: TRBV20-1; J gene: TRBJ1-2; clone size: many; CDR3 DNA: TGCAGTGCCCCCGGGACAGGTAGCATGGTTGGCTACACCTTC; CDR3 protein: CSAPGTGSMVGYTF
D gene: .; V gene: TRBV10-3; J gene: TRBJ1-5; clone size: .; CDR3 DNA: TGTGCCATCAGTGAGTCGGCAGGGGATAGCAATCAGCCCCAGCATTTT; CDR3 protein: CAISESAGDSNQPQHF
D gene: .; V gene: TRBV6-6; J gene: TRBJ1-1; clone size: once; CDR3 DNA: TGTGCCAGCGACAAATCTCAAAGGGAACAGTTGAACACTGAAGCTTTCTTT; CDR3 protein: CASDKSQREQLNTEAFF
D gene: .; V gene: TRBV7-9; J gene: TRBJ1-2; clone size: many; CDR3 DNA: TGTGCCAGCAGCTTCGGGACGGCAAATAATGGCTACACCTTC; CDR3 protein: CASSFGTANNGYTF
D gene: .; V gene: TRBV13; J gene: TRBJ2-7; clone size: once; CDR3 DNA: TGTGCCAGCAGCCCCCGTCAGGCAGCTACCTACGAGCAGTACTTC; CDR3 protein: CASSPRQAATYEQYF
D gene: .; V gene: TRBV10-2; J gene: TRBJ2-7; clone size: .; CDR3 DNA: TGCGCCAGCAGTGATCTATCGGGGCCCCCCCTCTACGAGCAGTACTTC; CDR3 protein: CASSDLSGPPLYEQYF
D gene: .; V gene: TRBV5-1; J gene: TRBJ1-2; clone size: few; CDR3 DNA: TGCGCCAGCAGCCCAATAACAGGGTATGAGGGCTACACCTTC; CDR3 protein: CASSPITGYEGYTF
D gene: TRBD1; V gene: TRBV12-3/TRBV12-4; J gene: TRBJ2-7; clone size: .; CDR3 DNA: TGTGCCAGCAGTTTAGTAGACAGGGTTTCCTACGAGCAGTACTTC; CDR3 protein: CASSLVDRVSYEQYF